This T cell receptor (beta chain) was observed in a study of shared clonotypes between healthy human individuals. Overall study: Participating donors consisted of two women and a few men aged 18 to 49.

At deep level, the assay was performed. Sorted-subset replicate PCR reactions contained approximately 190 ng DNA, corresponding to tens of thousands of T cell genomes. Assay: immunoSEQ multiplex PCR; the TCRdb copy retains only in-frame clones and omits some. Of some 1,100,000 clones listed, 75% to 85% are singletons. V lost 4 bases, J lost 5 bases, and 26 bases lay in between. Looked up from germline, CDR1 is LGHNA and CDR2 is YSLEER. This CDR3 contains 18 residues. There were no recent acute infections or vaccinations among the donors, who were healthy HIV-negative adults. The material sequenced was memory CD4+ T cells from PBMCs. The subset: CD45RA-negative fraction. The receptor was derived from a young man in good health. Some clones in this sample may be carry-over from other donors' samples. The rearrangement links TRBV4-3 to TRBJ1-1, with D hard to call. CDR3 sequence (DNA): TGCGCCAGCAGCCTACGCCCTCCGACACGGTGGGCAAAGACTGAAGCTTTCTTT. Translated: CASSLRPPTRWAKTEAFF.